The clone carrying this T cell receptor (beta chain) occurred many times. Its specificity is not known. The data stem from a study of T cells in Graves' hyperthyroidism and ophthalmopathy. Study outcomes and limitations: The model foresaw ophthalmopathy a median roughly 6 months prior to onset.

Germline CDR1 is MGHDK and CDR2 is SYGVNS. This CDR3 contains 18 residues. The V and J ends lost 3 bases and 2 bases, in that order; junction bases with no gene match: 16. RNA transcripts yielded amplified TCR beta CDR3 regions. Carried out on the TCR CDR3, a first-round RT-PCR used the HTBI primer set. TCRdb re-derived calls from the multiplex PCR reads in MiXCR, one entry per CDR3 protein. The data contain hundreds of thousands of distinct CDR3 sequences, around 15% of them seen just once; the ten biggest clones take up roughly 10%. Clinical symptoms, serum thyroxine and TRAb, thyroid ultrasound and orbital computed tomography together formed the diagnostic basis.

This receptor was taken from a woman aged 18-29 years with Graves' hyperthyroidism. The sequenced material came from blood. This chain joins TRBV25-1 and TRBJ2-7; the match to TRBD1 covers 7 bases. CDR3: CASSDIGRVMTGTYEQYF. DNA for the CDR3: TGTGCCAGCAGTGACATCGGAAGGGTGATGACAGGGACCTACGAGCAGTACTTC.